This T cell receptor (beta chain) was sequenced for a study of blood T cell repertoires in COVID-19. Study-wide background: Researchers got acute and convalescent COVID-19 samples from the United States, Italy and Spain. PBMCs, B-cell-depleted T cells, or T cells were the source of the cDNA or gDNA that made up the material.

In the original processing: Amplification from reference gene primers served as the basis for estimated nucleated cell counts. Using immunoSEQ multiplex PCR, the repertoire was profiled, and TCRdb retains in-frame clones only, with some absent. V and J calls and clone size are copied from that table; D and trimming were computed from the DNA. The sample lists 95,000 to 150,000 clones, 70% to 90% occurring once. V was pared by 3 bases and J by 6 bases, with 6 bases of the junction left unmatched. CDR3 length equals 14 residues. Germline-derived CDR1 and CDR2 are SGHRS and YFSETQ. The chain links TRBV5-1 to TRBJ1-2; 9 nucleotides agree with TRBD1. This receptor was obtained from a man aged 40-50 years with acute or convalescent COVID-19. Sequenced: peripheral blood. The CDR3, as DNA: TGCGCCAGCAGCTCTACAGGGGGCGTGGATGGCTACACCTTC. Its translation: CASSSTGGVDGYTF.